Only one count was recorded for the clone carrying this TCR beta chain. Its antigen is currently unknown. Described time point: 2014-2015 season, pre-vaccination. This sample is part of a study of follicular helper T cells after annual influenza vaccination. General observations from the study: Successive annual vaccinations recalled a recurrent oligoclonal ICOS+CD38+ cTfh response with influenza-specific clonotypes. ICOS+CD38+ cTfh clonality tracked population frequency, and its change tracked circulating plasmablast change.

Produced via immunoSEQ multiplex PCR; TCRdb's table is partial and in-frame only. Among more than 10,000 clones listed, 81% were seen once. CDR3 length: 15 amino acids. V was clipped by 0 bases and J by 4 bases, with 11 bases between them. Germline V gene sequence: CDR1 MNHEY, CDR2 SVGAGI. The source is an adult who received the influenza vaccine. The specimen comprised CXCR5- memory CD4+ T cells sorted from blood, sampled on the day of influenza vaccination. This chain uses TRBV6-5 with TRBJ2-3, with D possibly TRBD2 on 6 matching bases. CDR3 loop: CASSYSGSGADTQYF. For the CDR3, the DNA is TGTGCCAGCAGTTACTCGGGTAGCGGAGCAGATACGCAGTATTTT.